Presented here are 32 T cell receptor beta chains from one specimen sequenced in a study of blood T cell repertoires in COVID-19. The repertoire was sequenced with immunoSEQ multiplex PCR; TCRdb's copy has only in-frame clones and lacks some. The table records under 150,000 clones, under 90% of them present only once. Sequencing was performed on peripheral blood. These receptors were obtained from a woman aged 60 to 75 with active or convalescent COVID-19.

This clone has a handful of counts. The CDR3 DNA reads as TGTGCCAGCAGTCCCCAAGCCGGGACAGGGGCCAACGTCCTGACTTTC. This sequence encodes CASSPQAGTGANVLTF. This rearrangement joins TRBV28 to TRBJ2-6; tentatively, D is TRBD1 (6 bases). CDR1 is MDHEN and CDR2 is SYDVKM in the germline V gene. V lost 5 bases and J lost 4, with 15 bases in between. The CDR3 is 16 residues long.

The V and J genes are TRBV20-1 and TRBJ2-1; TRBD2 matches at 9 bases. This CDR3 contains 16 residues. With V trimmed by 3 bases and J by 8 bases, 14 bases remained unmatched. CDR1 and CDR2 (germline): DFQATT, SNEGSKA (reference sequence). The CDR3 DNA sequence: TGCAGTGCTAGTCGGGGAGGAGCGGGGGGCCGGGATGAGCAGTTCTTC. Translated: CSASRGGAGGRDEQFF.

The chain is built from TRBV10-3 and TRBJ2-1, with a weak D call TRBD2 (6 bases). CDR1 and CDR2 from the germline V gene are ENHRY and SYGVKD. V shed 4 bases and J shed 6 bases, with 16 bases lying between them. The CDR3 is 15 residues long. This chain's CDR3 is CAISGAGTVANEQFF. CDR3 in DNA: TGTGCCATCAGTGGAGCCGGGACTGTGGCCAATGAGCAGTTCTTC.

As concerns this clone: At the DNA level, this CDR3 is encoded by other sequences in the same sample as well. V is TRBV14 and J is TRBJ2-5; 9 bases match TRBD2. The junction had 4 bases not matched to a gene; V was cut back by 3 bases and J by 5 bases. Per germline, CDR1 SGHDN and CDR2 FVKESK. The CDR3 totals 14 residues. The CDR3 loop reads CASSQGLAVETQYF. The CDR3 nucleotides read TGTGCCAGCAGCCAGGGACTAGCTGTTGAGACCCAGTACTTC.

This chain joins TRBV24-1 and TRBJ2-7; D is uncertain. Per germline, CDR1 KGHDR and CDR2 SFDVKD. The CDR3 extends over 14 amino acids. Trimming pared 4 bases from V and 6 bases from J, leaving 15 bases between. The chain's CDR3 is CATSDPRSLGEQYF. The DNA of the CDR3 is TGTGCCACCAGTGACCCTAGGAGTCTGGGCGAGCAGTACTTC.

The chain joins TRBV5-6 to TRBJ1-3; D unclear. The length of the CDR3 is 16 residues. Looked up from germline, CDR1 is SGHDT and CDR2 is YYEEEE. Trimming stripped 4 bases from V and 3 bases from J, with 17 bases between. CDR3 protein: CASSPIPGALGNTIYF. For the CDR3, the DNA is TGTGCCAGCAGCCCGATTCCCGGTGCCCTTGGAAACACCATATATTTT.

V usage is TRBV19 and J usage is TRBJ1-2; D unclear. The CDR3 runs to 15 residues. The V gene lost 7 bases and the J gene lost 0 bases, with 15 bases spanning the gap. Germline V gene sequence: CDR1 LNHDA, CDR2 SQIVND (reference sequence). In nucleotides, the CDR3 is TGTGCCAGTACCCCCGGCGGGGTGACTAACTATGGCTACACCTTC. Its translation: CASTPGGVTNYGYTF.

The chain couples TRBV3-1 (or the pseudogene TRBV3-2) to TRBJ1-1; the D is unclear. V dropped 7 bases and J dropped 1 base, with 7 bases sitting between them. Germline values: CDR1 LGHDT, CDR2 YNNKEL (reference sequence). This CDR3 spans 12 amino acids. DNA of the CDR3: TGTGCCAGCACTGGGCGGAACACTGAAGCTTTCTTT. Protein: CASTGRNTEAFF.

The chain uses TRBV5-4 and TRBJ2-2; no clear D. The CDR3 is made up of 14 amino acids. Per the germline V gene, CDR1 is SGHNT and CDR2 is YYREEE (reference sequence). The ends were cut back, 0 bases at V and 1 base at J, with 4 bases in the middle. The CDR3 bases are TGTGCCAGCAGCTTGGGGCTGAACACCGGGGAGCTGTTTTTT. Encoded protein: CASSLGLNTGELFF.

CDR3 DNA: TGCGCCAGCAACCAGGGGGACCTCAACTATGGCTACACCTTC. It encodes CASNQGDLNYGYTF. This rearrangement joins TRBV5-1 to TRBJ1-2; 7 bases agree with TRBD1. The trim removed 6 bases at V and 2 bases at J, leaving 7 bases unmatched. The CDR3 is 14 residues long. Per the germline V gene, CDR1 is SGHRS and CDR2 is YFSETQ.

This chain joins TRBV4-1 and TRBJ1-3; 9 bases map to TRBD1. Trimming removed 3 bases from V and 6 bases from J; junction bases left unmatched: 9. CDR1 and CDR2 from the germline V gene are MGHRA and YSYEKL. The CDR3 is 16 amino acids. As DNA, the CDR3 is TGCGCCAGCAGCCATAGTCCGGGACAGGGAGCAAACACCATATATTTT. This sequence encodes CASSHSPGQGANTIYF.

The chain uses TRBV2 and TRBJ2-7; 9 bases are shared with TRBD2. J gave up 2 bases and V 8 bases, and 7 bases lay outside the gene matches. Germline values: CDR1 SNHLY, CDR2 FYNNEI. This CDR3 is 14 amino acids long. The CDR3 DNA is TGTGCCAGCTATAGCGGGAGCATCCCCTACGAGCAGTACTTC. Its protein product is CASYSGSIPYEQYF.

The CDR3 nucleotides read TGTGCCAGCAGCTTCTCTACGGGAGAGGGCACAGATACGCAGTATTTT. This encodes CASSFSTGEGTDTQYF. The V gene is TRBV13, the J gene TRBJ2-3; D may be TRBD2 (6 bases). The CDR3 is made up of 16 amino acids. V was cut by 3 bases and J by 1 base, with 14 bases left in between. In germline, CDR1 is PRHDT, CDR2 FYEKMQ (reference sequence).

V is TRBV4-1 and J is TRBJ1-1, with 8 bases identical to TRBD1. The junction had 7 bases not matched to a gene; V was cut back by 4 bases and J by 3 bases. The germline gives CDR1 MGHRA, CDR2 YSYEKL. This CDR3 is 15 amino acids long. The CDR3 nucleotides read TGCGCCAGCAGCCGCAATCAGGGGGCGGACACTGAAGCTTTCTTT. It codes for CASSRNQGADTEAFF.

This clone was detected once. The genes are TRBV10-3 and TRBJ2-1; the D gene is possibly TRBD1 (5 bases). This CDR3 spans 13 amino acids. Trimming shortened V by 4 bases and J by 9 bases, and 13 bases separated the two germline ends. The germline CDR1 and CDR2 sequences are ENHRY and SYGVKD. This CDR3 is CAISGTQGSEQFF. The CDR3 bases are TGTGCCATCAGTGGAACCCAGGGTTCTGAGCAGTTCTTC.

The chain employs TRBV5-1 and TRBJ2-5; TRBD1 aligns across 9 bases. V lost 0 bases and J lost 4; bases outside the gene matches: 7. Germline CDR1 SGHRS, CDR2 YFSETQ. The CDR3 runs to 16 residues. The CDR3, as DNA: TGCGCCAGCAGCTTGGGACAGGGGGAGTCCAGAGAGACCCAGTACTTC. It specifies CASSLGQGESRETQYF.

This chain uses TRBV28 with TRBJ1-2; D perhaps matches TRBD1 (6 bases). The V gene's germline CDR1 is MDHEN and CDR2 SYDVKM. The CDR3 has 14 amino acids. V lost 5 bases and J 5 bases, leaving 15 bases between the germline ends. The CDR3 DNA reads TGTGCCAGCAGTGCCCGGAAGGGGGTGTATGGCTACACCTTC. Protein sequence: CASSARKGVYGYTF.

The gene calls are TRBV7-6 and TRBJ2-5; D not resolved. CDR1 and CDR2 from the germline V gene are SGHVS and FNYEAQ. The germline V and J ends were trimmed by 6 bases and 7 bases, with 9 bases remaining between them. The CDR3 has 11 amino acids. The CDR3 DNA follows: TGTGCCAGCAGAGCGACCGGGACCCAGTACTTC. Its protein product is CASRATGTQYF.

This chain joins TRBV18 and TRBJ2-5; D is uncertain. CDR1 is KGHSH and CDR2 is LQKENI in the germline V gene. Between the trimmed V and J ends, which lost 6 bases and 1 base, there was a span of 9 bases. The CDR3 consists of 13 residues. CDR3 sequence: CASSPDTQETQYF. As DNA, the CDR3 is TGTGCCAGCTCGCCAGACACCCAAGAGACCCAGTACTTC. Drawing the rest from reference TRBV18 and TRBJ2-5, the complete variable domain is NAGVMQNPRHLVRRRGQEARLRCSPMKGHSHVYWYRQLPEEGLKFMVYLQKENIIDESGMPKERFSAEFPKEGPSILRIQQVVRGDSAAYFCASSPDTQETQYFGPGTRLLVL.

This chain connects TRBV3-1 (or the pseudogene TRBV3-2) to TRBJ1-1, with D uncertain. V lost 4 bases, J lost 1 base, and 7 bases lay in between. Germline CDR1 is LGHDT and CDR2 is YNNKEL (reference sequence). The CDR3 sequence is 13 residues long. The CDR3: CASSLLGNTEAFF. The DNA for the CDR3 is TGTGCCAGCAGCCTTCTAGGGAACACTGAAGCTTTCTTT.

This rearrangement joins TRBV7-9 to TRBJ1-5; 7 bases match TRBD1. Germline CDR1 reads SEHNR; CDR2 reads FQNEAQ (reference sequence). V lost 5 bases to trimming and J lost 0 bases; unmatched junction nucleotides: 13. The CDR3 has 18 amino acids. In nucleotides, the CDR3 is TGTGCCAGCAGCGACCCCGGGGGACAGATCTATAGCAATCAGCCCCAGCATTTT. Amino acids: CASSDPGGQIYSNQPQHF.

The chain joins TRBV11-3 to TRBJ2-1; 8 bases agree with TRBD1. The CDR3 has 18 residues. The germline CDR1 and CDR2 sequences are SGHNT and YENEEA. J lost 0 bases, V lost 1 base, and 8 bases had no gene match. The CDR3 DNA is TGTGCCAGCAGCTTAGGTTGGGCAGGGACAGGCTCCTACAATGAGCAGTTCTTC. Translated, it gives CASSLGWAGTGSYNEQFF.

The chain employs TRBV10-3 and TRBJ2-7; 7 bases are shared with TRBD1. The J segment lost 2 bases and the V segment lost 3 bases, leaving 7 bases of the junction unmatched. From germline, CDR1 is ENHRY and CDR2 SYGVKD. The CDR3 has 15 residues. Here the CDR3 DNA reads TGTGCCATCAGTGATTCCCGGGACAGAGCCTACGAGCAGTACTTC. It is translated as CAISDSRDRAYEQYF.

CDR3 residues: CASSRTAATNEKLFF. The CDR3 DNA is TGCGCCAGCAGCCGGACAGCCGCAACTAATGAAAAACTGTTTTTT. V gene TRBV5-1 combines with J gene TRBJ1-4, with a weak D call TRBD1 (6 bases). V was shortened by 4 bases and J by 0 bases, with 10 bases between the two germline ends. CDR3 size: 15 residues. Germline values: CDR1 SGHRS, CDR2 YFSETQ.

The V and J genes are TRBV27 and TRBJ1-2, with D possibly TRBD1 on 6 matching bases. This CDR3 has 14 residues. The ends were cut back, 6 bases at V and 3 bases at J, with 14 bases in the middle. The germline V gene has CDR1 MNHEY and CDR2 SMNVEV (reference sequence). The CDR3 region is CASRAGQWDYGYTF. The CDR3 DNA follows: TGTGCCAGCAGAGCGGGACAATGGGACTATGGCTACACCTTC.

The chain carries TRBV28 and TRBJ1-5; tentative D call: TRBD1 (6 bases). Trimming took off 5 bases at V and 5 bases at J, with 16 bases between the two ends. The CDR3 has 15 residues. Germline V lookup: CDR1 MDHEN, CDR2 SYDVKM. The CDR3 nucleotides are TGTGCCAGCAGTCCCACCCAGGGGTACTATCAGCCCCAGCATTTT. Amino acid sequence: CASSPTQGYYQPQHF.

The rearrangement uses TRBV6-4 and TRBJ2-1, with 10 bases that match TRBD2. The ends lost 4 bases at V and 8 bases at J; junction bases unmatched: 2. CDR3 length: 13 residues. CDR1 is MRHNA, CDR2 SNTAGT, per germline. CDR3 amino acids: CASSASGSHEQFF. In DNA form, the CDR3 reads TGTGCCAGCAGTGCTAGCGGGAGCCATGAGCAGTTCTTC.

This clone was picked up one time. The chain couples TRBV7-2 to TRBJ2-1, with TRBD2 matching 10 bases. The J segment lost 9 bases and the V segment lost 3 bases, leaving 8 bases of the junction unmatched. The length of the CDR3 is 15 residues. Germline-derived CDR1 and CDR2 are SGHTA and FQGNSA. The CDR3 nucleotides are TGTGCCAGCAGCTTCAGCGGGGGGGGTACGGCTGAGCAGTTCTTC. Translating it yields CASSFSGGGTAEQFF.

This rearrangement joins TRBV6-5 to TRBJ1-3; TRBD1 agrees at 7 bases. The V gene end was trimmed by 4 bases and the J gene end by 7 bases; junction bases not matched to a gene: 10. CDR1 is MNHEY and CDR2 is SVGAGI in the germline V gene. The CDR3 contains 15 residues. The DNA of the CDR3 is TGTGCCAGCAGTTCCCGCCGGGACAGACGGAACACCATATATTTT. This sequence encodes CASSSRRDRRNTIYF.

The chain carries TRBV11-2 and TRBJ2-2; TRBD2 is a possible D gene (6 bases). Germline-derived CDR1 and CDR2 are SGHAT and FQNNGV. This CDR3 spans 15 amino acids. V lost 3 bases and J lost 6, with 14 bases in between. The chain's CDR3 is CASSFMAGGSGELFF. CDR3 coding DNA: TGTGCCAGCAGCTTCATGGCCGGGGGATCCGGGGAGCTGTTTTTT.

This clone was picked up one time. The J gene is TRBJ2-5, the V gene TRBV6-2 or TRBV6-3; D call uncertain. V lost 0 bases to trimming and J lost 5 bases, with 13 bases between them. The CDR3 has 15 amino acids. Germline loops: CDR1 MNHEY, CDR2 SVGEGT. CDR3 protein: CASSYSSTSRETQYF. CDR3 sequence (DNA): TGTGCCAGCAGTTACTCTAGCACCTCGCGGGAGACCCAGTACTTC.

The V call is TRBV5-1, the J call TRBJ2-1; 15 bases line up with TRBD2. V gave up 4 bases and J gave up 8 bases; unmatched junction bases: 10. The CDR3 runs to 17 residues. The germline V gene encodes CDR1 SGHRS and CDR2 YFSETQ. CDR3 sequence: CASSLRTSGGATDEQFF. DNA of the CDR3: TGCGCCAGCAGCCTCCGGACTAGCGGGGGGGCCACTGATGAGCAGTTCTTC.